The 17 T cell receptor beta chains reported below all come from one sample, sequenced in a study of blood T cells in healthy people across ages. A second PCR of 7 to 11 cycles used a sample-barcoded 5' primer and a J-beta primer mix. In TCRdb, the 5' RACE reads were re-called with MiXCR into one record per CDR3 protein. The sample has about 640,000 distinct CDR3 sequences, about 53% seen once. Source material: blood. These receptor sequences come from a man aged 55-75 years in good health.

This clonotype has just one count. The CDR3 protein is CASSLGRPGGSPLHF. CDR3 nucleotide sequence: TGTGCCAGCAGCTTAGGCAGGCCCGGTGGTTCACCCCTCCACTTT. The rearrangement links TRBV7-2 to TRBJ1-6; D is unresolved. Germline assignment: CDR1 SGHTA and CDR2 FQGNSA. CDR3 length: 15 amino acids. The V end was cut by 1 base, the J end by 9 bases, with 13 bases between. Complete variable domain (other parts from reference TRBV7-2 and TRBJ1-6): GAGVSQSPSNKVTEKGKDVELRCDPISGHTALYWYRQSLGQGLEFLIYFQGNSAPDKSGLPSDRFSAERTGGSVSTLTIQRTQQEDSAVYLCASSLGRPGGSPLHFGNGTRLTVT.

The rearrangement uses TRBV20-1 and TRBJ2-5; tentatively, D is TRBD1 or TRBD2 (5 bases each). The J call could be wrong; TRBJ2-7 is a better fit for the DNA end. The CDR3 covers 15 residues. Germline V lookup: CDR1 DFQATT, CDR2 SNEGSKA (reference sequence). The CDR3 bases are TGCAGTGCTAGCACATATCGAGGGGCATATGGCGAGCAGTACTTC. Its protein product is CSASTYRGAYGEQYF.

This chain joins TRBV12-3 or TRBV12-4 and TRBJ2-2; D is unclear. The CDR3 loop spans 14 amino acids. V dropped 8 bases and J dropped 3 bases, with 13 bases sitting between them. The CDR3 here is CASRRLLHTGELFF. Written as DNA, the CDR3 is TGTGCCAGCCGACGGCTCCTGCACACCGGGGAGCTGTTTTTT.

This chain joins TRBV7-8 and TRBJ2-3; tentatively, D is TRBD1 (5 bases). V dropped 6 bases and J dropped 1 base, with 8 bases sitting between them. The CDR3 sequence is 13 residues long. Germline values: CDR1 SGHVS, CDR2 FQNEAQ. CDR3 sequence (DNA): TGTGCCAGCAGACAGGACGGCACAGATACGCAGTATTTT. Translating it yields CASRQDGTDTQYF.

This clonotype has at least ten counts. This could be a read error, since a much larger clone is one nucleotide away. This chain uses TRBV29-1 with TRBJ2-7; D is unclear. The CDR3 covers 11 residues. Between the trimmed V and J ends, which lost 7 bases and 6 bases, there was a span of 13 bases. The germline V gene has CDR1 SQVTM and CDR2 ANQGSEA. CDR3 sequence reads: CSGVARGEQYF. The CDR3 DNA is TGCAGCGGTGTTGCCAGAGGCGAGCAGTACTTC.

V usage is TRBV29-1 and J usage is TRBJ2-2, with no clear D. The germline V and J ends were trimmed by 7 bases and 2 bases, with 11 bases remaining between them. The CDR3 contains 13 residues. Germline V CDR1 and CDR2: SQVTM, ANQGSEA. In DNA, the CDR3 is TGCAGCGCCGTCGTTCAAAACACCGGGGAGCTGTTTTTT. It yields the protein CSAVVQNTGELFF.

The chain links TRBV18 to TRBJ1-1, with D tentatively TRBD1 (5 bases). The CDR3 consists of 15 residues. Trimming pared 2 bases from V and 2 bases from J, leaving 12 bases between. Looked up from germline, CDR1 is KGHSH and CDR2 is LQKENI. CDR3 DNA sequence: TGTGCCAGCTCACCAGTACGGGGCGAAAACACTGAAGCTTTCTTT. Its protein product is CASSPVRGENTEAFF.

The chain combines TRBV6-1 with TRBJ1-5; TRBD1 agrees at 11 bases. Per germline, CDR1 MNHNS and CDR2 SASEGT. With V trimmed by 5 bases and J by 4 bases, 7 bases remained unmatched. This CDR3 is 16 amino acids long. The CDR3 region has the DNA TGTGCCAGCAGTCCGGACAGGGGGCCCCCAAATCAGCCCCAGCATTTT. This encodes CASSPDRGPPNQPQHF.

The J gene is TRBJ1-4, the V gene TRBV20-1; maybe TRBD1 (5 bases). There are 13 residues in the CDR3. Deletions cut 4 bases from V and 7 bases from J, with 13 bases between. The germline V gene encodes CDR1 DFQATT and CDR2 SNEGSKA (reference sequence). The CDR3 coding sequence is TGCAGTGCTAACCCAGGGCCGGCTGAAAAACTGTTTTTT. The encoded protein is CSANPGPAEKLFF.

This clonotype was counted ten times or more. The chain combines TRBV5-1 with TRBJ2-7, with D perhaps matching TRBD1 (6 bases). Trimming pared 4 bases from V and 4 bases from J, leaving 21 bases between. CDR1 SGHRS and CDR2 YFSETQ come from the germline V gene. The CDR3 totals 16 residues. This CDR3 reads CASSTNPGQGAYEQYF. DNA for the CDR3: TGCGCCAGCAGCACCAACCCGGGACAAGGAGCGTACGAGCAGTACTTC.

This sequence joins TRBV7-2 and TRBJ2-1; 8 bases match TRBD2. The J call may be mistaken, given a closer DNA end match to TRBJ2-7. This CDR3 is built from 15 residues. Germline CDR1 and CDR2: SGHTA and FQGNSA. CDR3 residues: CASSITSGPYNEQYF. CDR3 sequence (DNA): TGTGCCAGCAGCATAACTAGCGGACCCTACAATGAGCAGTACTTC.

This clonotype appeared many times. The V gene is TRBV9, the J gene TRBJ2-5; D is unresolved. Germline V gene data show CDR1 as SGDLS and CDR2 as YYNGEE. The length of the CDR3 is 14 residues. Trimming took 0 bases from V and 4 from J, leaving 10 bases between them. The CDR3 DNA is TGTGCCAGCAGCGTAGGCCCCCTGGGAGAGACCCAGTACTTC. Protein: CASSVGPLGETQYF.

This CDR3 reads CASSEAGPSVTEAFF. CDR3 bases: TGTGCCAGCAGTGAAGCCGGGCCCTCCGTAACTGAAGCTTTCTTT. The rearrangement links TRBV25-1 to TRBJ1-1; no firm D call. The CDR3 has 15 amino acids. Germline CDR1 MGHDK, CDR2 SYGVNS. V lost 2 bases to trimming and J lost 5 bases, with 15 bases between them.

There are a few counts of this clonotype. This chain links TRBV4-1 with TRBJ2-1, with D perhaps assigned TRBD1 or TRBD2 (5 bases each). Germline V gives CDR1 MGHRA, CDR2 YSYEKL. The CDR3 is 15 residues long. Trimming shortened V by 5 bases and J by 4 bases, and 15 bases separated the two germline ends. The CDR3 sequence: CASSTRDGGYNEQFF. The CDR3 DNA follows: TGCGCCAGCAGCACCCGGGACGGAGGATACAATGAGCAGTTCTTC.

The chain has TRBV7-2 and TRBJ2-3; D unresolved. With 1 base removed from V and 4 bases from J, the gap between germline ends came to 12 bases. The CDR3 sequence is 15 residues long. Germline assignment: CDR1 SGHTA and CDR2 FQGNSA. The CDR3 nucleotides are TGTGCCAGCAGCTTAGTTGCCAATCAAGCAGATACGCAGTATTTT. This translates into CASSLVANQADTQYF.

This clonotype was seen a handful of times. V is TRBV7-2 and J is TRBJ2-7, with 8 bases that match TRBD1. Germline V gives CDR1 SGHTA, CDR2 FQGNSA. CDR3 length: 17 amino acids. Trimming at V came to 5 bases and at J to 3 bases, leaving 15 bases not matched to a gene. The CDR3 sequence: CASSVYQGQAGSYEQYF. The DNA of the CDR3 is TGTGCCAGCAGCGTCTACCAGGGACAGGCCGGGAGCTACGAGCAGTACTTC. Filled out from reference TRBV7-2 and TRBJ2-7, the complete variable domain reads GAGVSQSPSNKVTEKGKDVELRCDPISGHTALYWYRQSLGQGLEFLIYFQGNSAPDKSGLPSDRFSAERTGGSVSTLTIQRTQQEDSAVYLCASSVYQGQAGSYEQYFGPGTRLTVT.

This chain uses TRBV5-1 with TRBJ2-3, with D unresolved. V was cut by 0 bases and J by 2 bases, with 7 bases left in between. The germline gives CDR1 SGHRS, CDR2 YFSETQ. CDR3 length equals 14 residues. CDR3 sequence reads: CASSLATITDTQYF. The CDR3 region has the DNA TGCGCCAGCAGCTTGGCGACAATCACAGATACGCAGTATTTT.